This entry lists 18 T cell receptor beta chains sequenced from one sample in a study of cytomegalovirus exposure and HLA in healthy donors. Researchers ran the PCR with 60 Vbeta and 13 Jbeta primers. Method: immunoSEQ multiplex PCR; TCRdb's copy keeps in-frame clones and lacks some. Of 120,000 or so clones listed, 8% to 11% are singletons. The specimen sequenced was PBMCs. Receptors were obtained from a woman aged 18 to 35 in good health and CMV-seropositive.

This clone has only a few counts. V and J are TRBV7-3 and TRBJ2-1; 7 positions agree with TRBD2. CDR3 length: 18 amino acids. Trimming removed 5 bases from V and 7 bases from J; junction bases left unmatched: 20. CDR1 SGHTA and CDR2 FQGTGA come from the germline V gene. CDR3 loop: CASSLTPRAGEGGNEQFF. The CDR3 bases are TGTGCCAGCAGCCTTACCCCCCGTGCGGGGGAGGGTGGGAATGAGCAGTTCTTC.

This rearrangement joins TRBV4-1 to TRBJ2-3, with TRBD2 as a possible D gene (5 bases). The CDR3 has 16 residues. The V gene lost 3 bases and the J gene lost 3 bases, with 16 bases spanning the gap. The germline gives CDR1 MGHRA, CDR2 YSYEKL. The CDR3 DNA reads TGCGCCAGCAGCCAGAGGGCCCCTGGGTCGACAGATACGCAGTATTTT. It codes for CASSQRAPGSTDTQYF.

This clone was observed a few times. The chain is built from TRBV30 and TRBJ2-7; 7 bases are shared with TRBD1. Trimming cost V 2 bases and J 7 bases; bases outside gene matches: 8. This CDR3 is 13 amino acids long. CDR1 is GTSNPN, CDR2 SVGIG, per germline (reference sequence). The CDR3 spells CAWSWSGGNEQYF. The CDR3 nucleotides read TGTGCCTGGAGTTGGTCAGGGGGAAATGAGCAGTACTTC.

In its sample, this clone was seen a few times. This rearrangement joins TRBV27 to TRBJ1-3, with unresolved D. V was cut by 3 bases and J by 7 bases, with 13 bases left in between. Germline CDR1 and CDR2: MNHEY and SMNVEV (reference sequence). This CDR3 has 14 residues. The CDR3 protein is CASSLVPTGNTIYF. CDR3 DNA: TGTGCCAGCAGTTTGGTCCCAACCGGGAACACCATATATTTT.

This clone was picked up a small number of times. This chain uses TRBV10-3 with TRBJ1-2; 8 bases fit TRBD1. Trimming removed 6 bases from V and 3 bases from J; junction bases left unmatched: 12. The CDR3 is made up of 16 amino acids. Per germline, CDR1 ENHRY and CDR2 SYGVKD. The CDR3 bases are TGTGCCATCAGGGGAGCGTGGGGACAGGAGGACTATGGCTACACCTTC. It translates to CAIRGAWGQEDYGYTF.

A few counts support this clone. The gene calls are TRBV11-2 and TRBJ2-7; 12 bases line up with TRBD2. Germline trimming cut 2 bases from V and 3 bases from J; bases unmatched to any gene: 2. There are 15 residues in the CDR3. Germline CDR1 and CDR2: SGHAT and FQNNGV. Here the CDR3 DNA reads TGTGCCAGCAGCTTAACTAGCGGGGGGAACTACGAGCAGTACTTC. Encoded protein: CASSLTSGGNYEQYF. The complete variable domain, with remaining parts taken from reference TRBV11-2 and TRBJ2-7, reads EAGVAQSPRYKIIEKRQSVAFWCNPISGHATLYWYQQILGQGPKLLIQFQNNGVVDDSQLPKDRFSAERLKGVDSTLKIQPAKLEDSAVYLCASSLTSGGNYEQYFGPGTRLTVT.

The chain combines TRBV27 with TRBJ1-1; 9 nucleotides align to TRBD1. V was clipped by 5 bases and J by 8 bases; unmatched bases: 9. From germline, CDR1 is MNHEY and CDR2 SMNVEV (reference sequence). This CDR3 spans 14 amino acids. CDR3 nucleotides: TGTGCCAGCAGTCAAAGTCGGACAGGGGCGGAAGCTTTCTTT. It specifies CASSQSRTGAEAFF.

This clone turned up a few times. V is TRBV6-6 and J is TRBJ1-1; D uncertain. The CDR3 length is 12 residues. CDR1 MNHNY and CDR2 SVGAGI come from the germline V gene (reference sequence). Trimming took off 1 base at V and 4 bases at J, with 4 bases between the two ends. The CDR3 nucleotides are TGTGCCAGCAGTTACTTAGCCACTGAAGCTTTCTTT. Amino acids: CASSYLATEAFF.

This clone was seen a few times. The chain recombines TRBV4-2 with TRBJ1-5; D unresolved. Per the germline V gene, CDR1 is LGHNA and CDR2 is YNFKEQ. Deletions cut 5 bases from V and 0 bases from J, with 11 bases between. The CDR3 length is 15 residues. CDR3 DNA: TGTGCCAGCAGCTTTAAGGAGGATAGCAATCAGCCCCAGCATTTT. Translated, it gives CASSFKEDSNQPQHF.

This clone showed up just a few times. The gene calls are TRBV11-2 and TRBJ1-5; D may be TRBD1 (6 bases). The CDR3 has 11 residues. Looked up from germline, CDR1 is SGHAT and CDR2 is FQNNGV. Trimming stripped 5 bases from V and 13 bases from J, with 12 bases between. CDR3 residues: CASSEGQLQHF. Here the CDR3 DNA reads TGTGCCAGCAGCGAAGGACAGTTACAGCATTTT.

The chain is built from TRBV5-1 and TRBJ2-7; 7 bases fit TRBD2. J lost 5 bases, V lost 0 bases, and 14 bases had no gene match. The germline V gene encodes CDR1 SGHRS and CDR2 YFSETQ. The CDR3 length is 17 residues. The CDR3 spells CASSLAGGNFLSNEQYF. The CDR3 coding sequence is TGCGCCAGCAGCTTGGCCGGGGGGAATTTCCTTTCAAACGAGCAGTACTTC.

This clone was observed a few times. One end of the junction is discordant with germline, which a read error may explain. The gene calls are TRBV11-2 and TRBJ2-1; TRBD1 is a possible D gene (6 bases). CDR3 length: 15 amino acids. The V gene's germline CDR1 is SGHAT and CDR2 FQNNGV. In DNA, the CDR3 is TGTGCCAGCAGCCTAGAACAGGGTTCCGGGAAGGAGCAGTTCTTC. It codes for CASSLEQGSGKEQFF. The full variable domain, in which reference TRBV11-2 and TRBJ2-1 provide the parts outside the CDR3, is EAGVAQSPRYKIIEKRQSVAFWCNPISGHATLYWYQQILGQGPKLLIQFQNNGVVDDSQLPKDRFSAERLKGVDSTLKIQPAKLEDSAVYLCASSLEQGSGKEQFFGPGTRLTVL.

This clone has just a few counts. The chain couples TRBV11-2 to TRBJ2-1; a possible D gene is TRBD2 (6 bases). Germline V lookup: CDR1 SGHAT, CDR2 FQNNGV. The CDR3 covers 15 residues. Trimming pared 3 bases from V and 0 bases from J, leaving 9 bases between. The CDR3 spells CASSFLGGSYNEQFF. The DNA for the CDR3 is TGTGCCAGCAGCTTTTTGGGGGGCTCCTACAATGAGCAGTTCTTC. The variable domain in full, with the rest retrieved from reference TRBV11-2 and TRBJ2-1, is EAGVAQSPRYKIIEKRQSVAFWCNPISGHATLYWYQQILGQGPKLLIQFQNNGVVDDSQLPKDRFSAERLKGVDSTLKIQPAKLEDSAVYLCASSFLGGSYNEQFFGPGTRLTVL.

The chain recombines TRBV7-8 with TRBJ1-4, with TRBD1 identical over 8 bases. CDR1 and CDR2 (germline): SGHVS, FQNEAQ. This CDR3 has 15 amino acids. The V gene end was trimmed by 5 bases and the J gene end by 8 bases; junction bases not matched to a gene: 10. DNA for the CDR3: TGTGCCAGCAGCCCGGACAGGGTAATATGGGAAAAACTGTTTTTT. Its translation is CASSPDRVIWEKLFF.

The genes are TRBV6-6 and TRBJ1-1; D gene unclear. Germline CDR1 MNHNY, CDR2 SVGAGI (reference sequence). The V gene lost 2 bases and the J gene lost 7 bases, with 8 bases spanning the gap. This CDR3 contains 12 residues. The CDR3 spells CASSYNGYEAFF. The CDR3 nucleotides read TGTGCCAGCAGTTACAACGGGTATGAAGCTTTCTTT.

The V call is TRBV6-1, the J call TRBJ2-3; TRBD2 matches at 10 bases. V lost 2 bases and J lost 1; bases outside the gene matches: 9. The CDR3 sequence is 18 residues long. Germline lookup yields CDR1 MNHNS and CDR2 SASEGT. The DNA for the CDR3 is TGTGCCAGCAGTGAAACCAGCGGGAGGGCCAGGGGCACAGATACGCAGTATTTT. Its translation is CASSETSGRARGTDTQYF.

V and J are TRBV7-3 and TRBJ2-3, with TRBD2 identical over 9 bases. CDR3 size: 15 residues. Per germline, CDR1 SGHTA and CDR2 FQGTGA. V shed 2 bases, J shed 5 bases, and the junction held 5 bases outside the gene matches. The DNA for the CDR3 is TGTGCCAGCAGCTTATCTAGCGGGGTTAGAGATACGCAGTATTTT. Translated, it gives CASSLSSGVRDTQYF.

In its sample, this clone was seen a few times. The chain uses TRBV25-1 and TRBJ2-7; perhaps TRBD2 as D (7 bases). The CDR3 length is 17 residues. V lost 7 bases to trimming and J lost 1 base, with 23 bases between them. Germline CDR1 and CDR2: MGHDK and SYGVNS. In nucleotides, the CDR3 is TGTGCCAGCACAGGTGGCCGGGGAGGGGGAAAGTCCTACGAGCAGTACTTC. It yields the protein CASTGGRGGGKSYEQYF.